The present entry profiles one TCR beta chain with its context. Its antigen is currently unknown. Samples came from healthy bone marrow donors. The source of the sample is a study of cytomegalovirus exposure and HLA in healthy donors. The PCR contained 60 Vbeta and 13 Jbeta primers. Per the original data handling: There were about 86 million unique TCR beta chains by a later count, and approximately 11 million of them were shared. Clones were sequenced by immunoSEQ multiplex PCR, and TCRdb holds only the in-frame ones, with some missing. That table is the source of V, J and clone size, and D and trimming were worked out from the DNA. Of just over 150,000 clones detected, about 65% appear once; the ten largest clones hold around 7%. Overall study results and limits: 150 or so TCR beta chains were listed as cytomegalovirus-associated.

Germline V CDR1 and CDR2: LNHDA, SQIVND (reference sequence). The CDR3 totals 12 residues. The V gene lost 4 bases and the J gene lost 1 base, with 4 bases spanning the gap. This sequence joins TRBV19 and TRBJ1-1; D ambiguous. The TCR was taken from a middle-aged man in good health and CMV-seropositive. The source material was PBMCs. CDR3 region: CASSTKNTEAFF. Written as DNA, the CDR3 is TGTGCCAGTAGTACTAAGAACACTGAAGCTTTCTTT.